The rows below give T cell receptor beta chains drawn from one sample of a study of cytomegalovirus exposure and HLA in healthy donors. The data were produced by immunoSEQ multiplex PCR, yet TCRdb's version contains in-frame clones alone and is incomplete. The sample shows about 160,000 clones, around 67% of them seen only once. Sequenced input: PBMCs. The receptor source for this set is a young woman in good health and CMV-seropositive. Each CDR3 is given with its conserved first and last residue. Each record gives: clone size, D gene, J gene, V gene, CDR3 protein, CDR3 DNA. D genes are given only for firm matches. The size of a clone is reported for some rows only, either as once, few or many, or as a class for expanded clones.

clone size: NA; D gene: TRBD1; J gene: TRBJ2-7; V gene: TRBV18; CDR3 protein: CASSTSGTGSYEQYF; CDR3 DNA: TGTGCCAGCTCAACTTCCGGGACAGGCTCCTACGAGCAGTACTTC
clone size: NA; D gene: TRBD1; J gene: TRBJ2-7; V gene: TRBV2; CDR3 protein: CASSVFVTGLSPYEQYF; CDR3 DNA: TGTGCCAGCAGTGTTTTCGTGACAGGGCTTTCTCCCTACGAGCAGTACTTC
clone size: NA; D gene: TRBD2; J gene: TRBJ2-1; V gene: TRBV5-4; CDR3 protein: CASSFTASGYNEQFF; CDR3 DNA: TGTGCCAGCAGCTTTACTGCTAGCGGGTACAATGAGCAGTTCTTC
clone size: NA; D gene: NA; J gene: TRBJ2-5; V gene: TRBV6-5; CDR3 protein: CASSFVGQPQETQYF; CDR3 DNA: TGTGCCAGCAGTTTCGTTGGACAGCCTCAAGAGACCCAGTACTTC
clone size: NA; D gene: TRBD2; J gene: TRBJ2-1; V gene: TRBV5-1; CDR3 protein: CASSPSQGGRHIEQFF; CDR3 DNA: TGCGCCAGCAGCCCCTCCCAGGGAGGGAGACACATTGAGCAGTTCTTC
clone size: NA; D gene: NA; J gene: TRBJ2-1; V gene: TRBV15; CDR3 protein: CATSRDWPSSGRGQFF; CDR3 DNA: TGTGCCACCAGCAGAGATTGGCCTAGTTCAGGTCGGGGGCAGTTCTTC
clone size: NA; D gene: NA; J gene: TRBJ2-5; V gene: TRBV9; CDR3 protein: CASSVAGYSTQETQYF; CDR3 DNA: TGTGCCAGCAGCGTAGCTGGTTACAGTACACAAGAGACCCAGTACTTC
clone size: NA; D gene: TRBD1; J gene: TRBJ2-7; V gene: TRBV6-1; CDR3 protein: CASSGYSGTVDSYEQYF; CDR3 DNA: TGTGCCAGCAGTGGATACTCCGGGACAGTCGACTCCTACGAGCAGTACTTC
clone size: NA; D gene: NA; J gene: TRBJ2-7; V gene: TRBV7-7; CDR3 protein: CASSIAPRGEQYF; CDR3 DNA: TGTGCTAGCAGCATAGCACCGAGAGGCGAGCAGTACTTC
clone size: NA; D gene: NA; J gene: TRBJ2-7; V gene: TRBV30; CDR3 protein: CACTTSREQYF; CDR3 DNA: TGTGCCTGTACGACTAGTAGGGAGCAGTACTTC
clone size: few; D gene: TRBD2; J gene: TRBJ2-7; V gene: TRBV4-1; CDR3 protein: CASSHVSGTSSYEQYF; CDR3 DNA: TGCGCCAGCAGCCATGTTAGCGGGACAAGCTCCTACGAGCAGTACTTC
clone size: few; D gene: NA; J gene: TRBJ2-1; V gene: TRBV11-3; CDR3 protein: CASSPLGSASYNEQFF; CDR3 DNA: TGTGCCAGCAGCCCATTGGGGAGCGCGAGCTACAATGAGCAGTTCTTC
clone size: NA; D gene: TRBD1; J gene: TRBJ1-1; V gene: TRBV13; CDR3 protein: CASSLTGWDTEAFF; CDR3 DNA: TGTGCCAGCAGCCTGACAGGGTGGGACACTGAAGCTTTCTTT
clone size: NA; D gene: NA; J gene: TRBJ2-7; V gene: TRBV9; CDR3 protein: CASSVGTGIYEQYF; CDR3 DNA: TGTGCCAGCAGCGTAGGAACAGGGATCTACGAGCAGTACTTC
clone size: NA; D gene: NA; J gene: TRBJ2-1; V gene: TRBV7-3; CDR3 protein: CASSFASEDEQFF; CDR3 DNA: TGTGCCAGCAGCTTCGCTAGCGAGGATGAGCAGTTCTTC
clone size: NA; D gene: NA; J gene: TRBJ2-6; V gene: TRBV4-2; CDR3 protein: CASSQDPPGSGANVLTF; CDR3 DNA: TGTGCCAGCAGCCAAGATCCCCCAGGGTCCGGGGCCAACGTCCTGACTTTC
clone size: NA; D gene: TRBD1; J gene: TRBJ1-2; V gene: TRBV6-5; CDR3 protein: CASRNDRVDGYTF; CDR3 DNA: TGTGCCAGCAGAAACGACAGGGTGGATGGCTACACCTTC
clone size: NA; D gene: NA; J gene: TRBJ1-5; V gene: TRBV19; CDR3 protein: CASSATQGFSNQPQHF; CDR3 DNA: TGTGCCAGTAGTGCCACTCAGGGTTTCAGCAATCAGCCCCAGCATTTT
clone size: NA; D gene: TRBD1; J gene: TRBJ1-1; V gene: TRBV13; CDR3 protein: CASRHSTGYGNTEAFF; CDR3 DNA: TGTGCCAGCAGGCATTCGACAGGGTATGGGAACACTGAAGCTTTCTTT
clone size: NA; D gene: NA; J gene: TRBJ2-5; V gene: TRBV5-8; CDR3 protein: CASSFGRWGEGETQYF; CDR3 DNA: TGTGCCAGCAGCTTCGGGAGATGGGGGGAAGGAGAGACCCAGTACTTC
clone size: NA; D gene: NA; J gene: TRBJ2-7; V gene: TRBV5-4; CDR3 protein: CASKEGGGHHEQYF; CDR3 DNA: TGTGCCAGCAAAGAGGGTGGAGGGCACCACGAGCAGTACTTC
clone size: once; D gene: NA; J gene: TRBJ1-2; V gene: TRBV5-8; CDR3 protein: CASSYPLDIANYGYTF; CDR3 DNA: TGTGCCAGCAGCTACCCCCTCGACATAGCTAACTATGGCTACACCTTC
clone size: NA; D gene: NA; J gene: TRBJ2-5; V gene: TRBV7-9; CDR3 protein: CASSLVLPEETQYF; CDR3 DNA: TGTGCCAGCAGCTTAGTTCTTCCAGAAGAGACCCAGTACTTC
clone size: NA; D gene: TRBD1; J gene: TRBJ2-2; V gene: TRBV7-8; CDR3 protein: CASSLVRTGGKAGELFF; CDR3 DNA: TGTGCCAGCAGCTTAGTACGGACAGGGGGCAAAGCCGGGGAGCTGTTTTTT
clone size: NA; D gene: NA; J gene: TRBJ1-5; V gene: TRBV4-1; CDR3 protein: CASSQASPEKLYAQPQHF; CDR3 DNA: TGCGCCAGCAGCCAAGCATCGCCCGAGAAGTTATATGCTCAGCCCCAGCATTTT
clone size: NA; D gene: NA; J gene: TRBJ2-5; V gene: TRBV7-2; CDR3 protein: CASSLSGAETQYF; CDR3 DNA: TGTGCCAGCAGCTTATCAGGGGCGGAGACCCAGTACTTC
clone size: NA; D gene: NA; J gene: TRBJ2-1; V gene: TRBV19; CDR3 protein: CASKLGAGREQFF; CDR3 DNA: TGTGCCAGTAAATTAGGGGCAGGCCGTGAGCAGTTCTTC
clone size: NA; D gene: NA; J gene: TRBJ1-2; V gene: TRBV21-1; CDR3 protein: CASNTQTGTGGGDYGYTF; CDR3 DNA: TGTGCCAGCAACACACAAACAGGGACAGGGGGAGGTGACTATGGCTACACCTTC
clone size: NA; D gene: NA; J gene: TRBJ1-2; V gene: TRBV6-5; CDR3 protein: CASSKERREYGYTF; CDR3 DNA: TGTGCCAGCAGTAAAGAGAGACGGGAGTATGGCTACACCTTC
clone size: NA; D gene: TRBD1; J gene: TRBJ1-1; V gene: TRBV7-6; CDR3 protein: CASRLGTGTNTEAFF; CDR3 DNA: TGTGCCAGCAGATTGGGGACAGGGACGAACACTGAAGCTTTCTTT
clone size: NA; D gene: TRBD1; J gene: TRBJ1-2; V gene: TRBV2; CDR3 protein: CASKPTGGNYGYTF; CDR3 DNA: TGTGCCAGCAAACCCACAGGGGGGAACTATGGCTACACCTTC
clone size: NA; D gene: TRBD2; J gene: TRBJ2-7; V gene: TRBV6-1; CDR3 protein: CASSEWGGNYEQYF; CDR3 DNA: TGTGCCAGCAGTGAATGGGGGGGGAACTACGAGCAGTACTTC
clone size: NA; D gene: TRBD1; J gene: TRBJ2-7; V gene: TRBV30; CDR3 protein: CAWDRDWGYEQYF; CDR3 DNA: TGTGCCTGGGACAGGGATTGGGGCTACGAGCAGTACTTC
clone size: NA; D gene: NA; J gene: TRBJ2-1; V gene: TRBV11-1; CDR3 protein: CASSSPHAGPSYNEQFF; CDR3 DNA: TGTGCCAGCAGCTCCCCCCACGCGGGGCCCTCCTACAATGAGCAGTTCTTC
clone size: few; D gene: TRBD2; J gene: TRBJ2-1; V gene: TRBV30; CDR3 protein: CAWRPPGTNLNEQFF; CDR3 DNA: TGTGCCTGGAGGCCCCCCGGGACTAACCTCAATGAGCAGTTCTTC
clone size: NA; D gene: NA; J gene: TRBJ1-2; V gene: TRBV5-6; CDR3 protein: CASSLAGYGYTF; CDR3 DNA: TGTGCCAGCAGCCTAGCGGGCTATGGCTACACCTTC
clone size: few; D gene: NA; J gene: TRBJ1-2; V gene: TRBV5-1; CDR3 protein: CASSFGQGNNYGYTF; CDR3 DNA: TGCGCCAGCAGCTTCGGCCAGGGTAACAACTATGGCTACACCTTC